The rows below give T cell receptor beta chains drawn from one sample of a study of T cell repertoires in cytomegalovirus infection. These TCRs' antigens remain unknown. TCRdb fed the reads into MiXCR, producing one record per CDR3 protein. The data hold about 570,000 distinct CDR3 sequences, with just under 40% observed a single time. Sequenced material: cultured PBMCs, taken from culture after CMV antigen stimulation. Source of these receptors: a human donor in good health (CMV status not recorded). Some clones in this sample may be carry-over from other donors' samples. Both conserved end residues are trimmed from each CDR3.

V gene,J gene,CDR3 protein
TRBV6-5,TRBJ1-5,ASSYPTAGGRNQPQH
TRBV27,TRBJ1-6,ASSVSPRSSYNSPLH
TRBV20-1,TRBJ2-1,SAREKGAGKYNEQF
TRBV7-8,TRBJ2-1,ASSRRTSGLDKQF
TRBV10-3,TRBJ1-3,AISKSGRVGNTIY
TRBV12-3/TRBV12-4,TRBJ1-1,ASSPLRGTEAF
TRBV27,TRBJ1-2,ASTQPGLPNYGYT
TRBV4-2,TRBJ2-2,ASSQFSYNTGELF
TRBV7-8,TRBJ2-3,ASSSRLFIGSTQY
TRBV20-1,TRBJ2-1,SARDYSYNEQF
TRBV20-1,TRBJ1-5,SARGQGNQPQH
TRBV12-3/TRBV12-4,TRBJ2-7,ASSFRPRGGSEKWSGYEQY
TRBV6-1,TRBJ2-7,ASSGVVLGASYEQY
TRBV12-3/TRBV12-4,TRBJ2-1,AITPGSSYNEQF
TRBV7-2,TRBJ2-5,ASSPRLAEETQY
TRBV20-1,TRBJ2-3,SASGTSGRGTDTQY
TRBV11-2,TRBJ2-5,ASSLEETGGETQY
TRBV2,TRBJ2-1,ASSPRGPADNEQF
TRBV6-1,TRBJ2-1,ASSESGQGYNEQF
TRBV5-4,TRBJ1-1,ATTRKEDVEAF
TRBV20-1,TRBJ2-5,SASDSGETQY
TRBV20-1,TRBJ2-3,SAPPWRGGPDTQY
TRBV6-5,TRBJ2-7,ASSYQGSSEQY
TRBV7-9,TRBJ2-1,ASSPRPFAWSSYNEQF
TRBV7-2,TRBJ1-4,ASSLGVADGEKLF
TRBV5-6,TRBJ1-2,ASSRIDSYNYGYT
TRBV20-1,TRBJ2-1,SARGMNNEQF
TRBV7-6,TRBJ2-5,ASSAFAGQETQY
TRBV11-2,TRBJ1-5,ASSLDRGKPQH
TRBV7-6,TRBJ1-5,ASSLDGSDSNQPQH
TRBV7-9,TRBJ2-3,ASSPLRSGESTDTQY
TRBV9,TRBJ2-5,ASSVTAGQETQY
TRBV19,TRBJ2-1,ASSDGGYEQF
TRBV30,TRBJ2-3,AWSLGGNEDTQY
TRBV12-3/TRBV12-4,TRBJ1-1,ASKGLYTEAF
TRBV19,TRBJ1-1,ASSTSQGTEAF